This T cell receptor beta chain stems from a study of CD8 T cells in ankylosing spondylitis. Points from the study as a whole: CD8+ cells made up the disease-linked clones, which were relatively rare in peripheral blood. Clones linked to disease were reported to show significant enrichment in matched ankylosing spondylitis synovial fluid.

Germline assignment: CDR1 SGHRS and CDR2 YFSETQ. The V end was cut by 6 bases, the J end by 4 bases, with 13 bases between. This CDR3 contains 13 residues. One entry per CDR3 protein results from TCRdb running MiXCR on the 5' RACE reads. The table has about 240,000 distinct CDR3 sequences, less than 10% seen once. This clonotype has a count of ten or more. Its antigen is unknown. This clonotype was obtained from a male donor with ankylosing spondylitis or in good health (not recorded which). V and J are TRBV5-1 and TRBJ1-2; D not certain. Material for sequencing was blood, either unsorted or a sorted T cell fraction (not recorded which). The CDR3 DNA reads as TGCGCCAGCACCCGGGGAGGGCCCTATGGCTACACCTTC. Amino acids: CASTRGGPYGYTF. Variable domain in full (rest from reference TRBV5-1 and TRBJ1-2): KAGVTQTPRYLIKTRGQQVTLSCSPISGHRSVSWYQQTPGQGLQFLFEYFSETQRNKGNFPGRFSGRQFSNSRSEMNVSTLELGDSALYLCASTRGGPYGYTFGSGTRLTVV.